These 23 T cell receptor beta chains were sequenced from one sample in a study of lymphopenia after photon versus proton radiotherapy. Assay used: immunoSEQ multiplex PCR; TCRdb lists only in-frame clones, some missing. The table has approximately 170,000 clones, approximately 91% seen once; the top ten hold approximately 4.7%. Material: peripheral blood, obtained from a patient treated with photon-based radiotherapy. The receptors were gathered from a man aged 50 to 60 with gastric cancer.

This chain connects TRBV18 to TRBJ1-4; 8 positions match TRBD1. Germline V gene sequence: CDR1 KGHSH, CDR2 LQKENI. The CDR3 totals 16 residues. Trimming cost V 5 bases and J 7 bases; bases outside gene matches: 12. This chain's CDR3 is CASSGPQGAVAEKLFF. CDR3 bases: TGTGCCAGCTCAGGACCGCAGGGGGCTGTTGCTGAAAAACTGTTTTTT.

Here the CDR3 DNA reads TGTGCCAGCAGCTTGCAAGGGGCTGGAAACACCATATATTTT. Amino acid sequence: CASSLQGAGNTIYF. The J gene is TRBJ1-3, the V gene TRBV5-4, with a tentative D call TRBD1 (5 bases). V lost 1 base and J 2 bases, leaving 7 bases between the germline ends. CDR1 is SGHNT, CDR2 YYREEE, per germline (reference sequence). This CDR3 spans 14 amino acids.

This chain links TRBV29-1 with TRBJ2-7, with 10 bases matching TRBD2. V gave up 3 bases and J gave up 5 bases; unmatched junction bases: 4. The germline V gene has CDR1 SQVTM and CDR2 ANQGSEA. This CDR3 is 13 amino acids long. CDR3 nucleotide sequence: TGCAGCGTTGAGTCTAGCGGGAGCCACGAGCAGTACTTC. Encoded protein: CSVESSGSHEQYF.

This clone occurred once. The chain uses TRBV2 and TRBJ1-3, with TRBD1 as a possible D gene (5 bases). The CDR3 extends over 17 amino acids. V was trimmed by 4 bases and J by 0 bases, leaving 16 bases between them. Germline assignment: CDR1 SNHLY and CDR2 FYNNEI. The CDR3 spells CASSVGGYGSSGNTIYF. CDR3 in DNA: TGTGCCAGCAGTGTTGGGGGGTATGGGAGCTCTGGAAACACCATATATTTT.

In this sample, this clone turned up a few times. The chain is built from TRBV29-1 and TRBJ2-4, with D possibly being TRBD1 (6 bases). This CDR3 contains 13 residues. Germline V gene lookup returns CDR1 SQVTM and CDR2 ANQGSEA. V was shortened by 7 bases and J by 2 bases, with 12 bases between the two germline ends. In DNA form, the CDR3 reads TGCAGCGATACCGGACAGTCCAAAAACATTCAGTACTTC. Translation: CSDTGQSKNIQYF.

This chain's CDR3 is CASSSHDKATQGQPQHF. DNA of the CDR3: TGTGCCAGCAGTTCTCACGACAAGGCCACCCAGGGTCAGCCCCAGCATTTT. The V and J genes are TRBV28 and TRBJ1-5; a weak D match, TRBD1 (5 bases). V shed 4 bases and J shed 6 bases, with 22 bases lying between them. Germline V CDR1 and CDR2: MDHEN, SYDVKM. The CDR3 is made up of 17 amino acids.

CDR3 region: CASSPIAVYNEQFF. CDR3 DNA: TGTGCCAGCAGCCCTATAGCGGTATACAATGAGCAGTTCTTC. The V call is TRBV4-2, the J call TRBJ2-1; a possible D gene is TRBD2 (6 bases). The CDR3 has 14 residues. Germline V CDR1 and CDR2: LGHNA, YNFKEQ. Deletions cut 4 bases from V and 4 bases from J, with 11 bases between.

The V gene is TRBV29-1, the J gene TRBJ2-3; 9 bases match TRBD2. After removal of 5 bases from V and 2 bases from J, the junction contained 14 bases not matched to a gene. This CDR3 is 17 amino acids long. The germline CDR1 and CDR2 sequences are SQVTM and ANQGSEA. CDR3 sequence (DNA): TGCAGCGTTCTTACTTCCTTAGCGGGAGTCACCACAGATACGCAGTATTTT. This translates into CSVLTSLAGVTTDTQYF.

J is TRBJ2-7 and V is TRBV7-2; the match to TRBD2 covers 7 bases. CDR3 size: 15 residues. The germline CDR1 and CDR2 sequences are SGHTA and FQGNSA. V was pared by 5 bases and J by 0 bases, with 7 bases of the junction left unmatched. This CDR3 reads CASSGSGTNSYEQYF. The DNA of the CDR3 is TGTGCCAGCAGCGGATCCGGGACTAACTCCTACGAGCAGTACTTC.

The J gene is TRBJ2-5, the V gene TRBV7-9, with TRBD2 identical over 16 bases. V was pared by 6 bases and J by 2 bases, with 0 bases of the junction left unmatched. This CDR3 contains 15 residues. CDR1 and CDR2 from the germline V gene are SEHNR and FQNEAQ (reference sequence). CDR3 DNA sequence: TGTGCCAGCAGGGGACTAGCGGGAGGGCAAGAGACCCAGTACTTC. Translation gives CASRGLAGGQETQYF.

V gene TRBV7-9 combines with J gene TRBJ2-3, with TRBD1 as a possible D gene (5 bases). The CDR3 extends over 12 amino acids. V lost 9 bases, J lost 4 bases, and 11 bases lay in between. Germline V gene lookup returns CDR1 SEHNR and CDR2 FQNEAQ (reference sequence). The DNA of the CDR3 is TGTGCCAGTTCACAGGTCTCAGATACGCAGTATTTT. Translating gives CASSQVSDTQYF.

The chain recombines TRBV28 with TRBJ2-6, with no clear D. Looked up from germline, CDR1 is MDHEN and CDR2 is SYDVKM. The V end was cut by 9 bases, the J end by 0 bases, with 9 bases between. This CDR3 spans 14 amino acids. The CDR3 loop reads CASKSPSGANVLTF. The CDR3 DNA sequence: TGTGCCAGTAAAAGTCCCTCTGGGGCCAACGTCCTGACTTTC. The full variable domain, its missing parts supplied by reference TRBV28 and TRBJ2-6, is DVKVTQSSRYLVKRTGEKVFLECVQDMDHENMFWYRQDPGLGLRLIYFSYDVKMKEKGDIPEGYSVSREKKERFSLILESASTNQTSMYLCASKSPSGANVLTFGAGSRLTVL.

This clone has just a few counts. This rearrangement joins TRBV29-1 to TRBJ2-1; D is tentatively TRBD1 or TRBD2 (5 bases each). The V and J ends lost 6 bases and 6 bases respectively, with 9 bases between them. Germline assignment: CDR1 SQVTM and CDR2 ANQGSEA. The CDR3 contains 11 residues. The CDR3 loop reads CSVLGVNEQFF. CDR3 sequence (DNA): TGCAGCGTACTAGGGGTCAATGAGCAGTTCTTC.

The chain couples TRBV4-2 to TRBJ1-2, with 8 bases identical to TRBD1. Germline V gives CDR1 LGHNA, CDR2 YNFKEQ. The V and J ends lost 0 bases and 8 bases, in that order; junction bases with no gene match: 14. This CDR3 spans 17 amino acids. The CDR3 sequence: CASSQDLATGGVGGYTF. The CDR3 coding sequence is TGTGCCAGCAGCCAAGATCTGGCCACAGGGGGGGTAGGGGGCTACACCTTC.

V gene TRBV6-5 combines with J gene TRBJ1-2, with D possibly being TRBD1 (6 bases). This CDR3 comprises 15 residues. The germline CDR1 and CDR2 sequences are MNHEY and SVGAGI. Trimming stripped 5 bases from V and 2 bases from J, with 15 bases between. This chain's CDR3 is CASSRTLDRNYGYTF. The CDR3 DNA sequence: TGTGCCAGCAGTCGAACCTTAGACAGGAACTATGGCTACACCTTC.

This chain uses TRBV28 with TRBJ2-7; D not resolved. CDR1 MDHEN and CDR2 SYDVKM come from the germline V gene. Trimming took off 6 bases at V and 0 bases at J, with 9 bases between the two ends. CDR3 length: 13 residues. CDR3 protein: CASRGPSSYEQYF. The CDR3 nucleotides are TGTGCCAGCAGAGGTCCTAGCTCCTACGAGCAGTACTTC.

This chain connects TRBV4-1 to TRBJ1-1, with 7 positions matching TRBD1. CDR1 MGHRA and CDR2 YSYEKL come from the germline V gene. Trimming at V came to 0 bases and at J to 0 bases, leaving 7 bases not matched to a gene. There are 17 residues in the CDR3. This chain's CDR3 is CASSQDLRGRMNTEAFF. In DNA, the CDR3 is TGCGCCAGCAGCCAAGATCTAAGGGGGCGGATGAACACTGAAGCTTTCTTT.

The V gene is TRBV7-7, the J gene TRBJ1-6; D remains ambiguous. Germline lookup yields CDR1 SSHAT and CDR2 FNYEAQ (reference sequence). The CDR3 has 14 amino acids. Trimming took off 6 bases at V and 8 bases at J, with 14 bases between the two ends. CDR3 amino acids: CASRTRVRYSPLHF. DNA of the CDR3: TGTGCCAGCAGAACGCGGGTGCGTTATTCACCCCTCCACTTT.

The J gene is TRBJ2-5, the V gene TRBV5-6, with a tentative D call TRBD2 (6 bases). Trimming shortened V by 2 bases and J by 2 bases, and 10 bases separated the two germline ends. Germline CDR1 SGHDT, CDR2 YYEEEE. CDR3 length: 14 amino acids. CDR3 coding DNA: TGTGCCAGCAGCTTAGCGGGTCCTCAAGAGACCCAGTACTTC. The encoded protein is CASSLAGPQETQYF.

The chain couples TRBV18 to TRBJ2-7; 9 bases map to TRBD2. CDR3 size: 15 residues. CDR1 is KGHSH and CDR2 is LQKENI in the germline V gene. Losses at the gene ends were 3 bases for V and 4 bases for J; bases not matched to a gene: 7. The CDR3: CASSPAAGGPYEQYF. The CDR3 DNA follows: TGTGCCAGCTCACCCGCAGCGGGAGGACCTTACGAGCAGTACTTC.

This clone showed up just once. The V and J genes are TRBV6-1 and TRBJ1-1; no reliable D call. V was shortened by 6 bases and J by 0 bases, with 8 bases between the two germline ends. CDR1 is MNHNS, CDR2 SASEGT, per germline. The CDR3 contains 13 residues. CDR3 bases: TGTGCCAGCAGCTTCGGATTGAACACTGAAGCTTTCTTT. Encoded protein: CASSFGLNTEAFF.

This clone has just one count. The gene calls are TRBV15 and TRBJ1-5; 10 positions agree with TRBD1. CDR1 is LNHNV, CDR2 YYDKDF, per germline (reference sequence). Trimming at V came to 5 bases and at J to 9 bases, leaving 13 bases not matched to a gene. This CDR3 has 16 residues. The CDR3 DNA sequence: TGTGCCACCAGCGAAGAGATGGGGGACAGGGGCCCGCCCCAGCATTTT. The encoded protein is CATSEEMGDRGPPQHF.

This clone was detected a few times. V gene TRBV2 combines with J gene TRBJ1-5; D not resolved. There are 13 residues in the CDR3. Per the germline V gene, CDR1 is SNHLY and CDR2 is FYNNEI. V gave up 4 bases and J gave up 5 bases, with 9 bases separating them. CDR3 in amino acids: CASSVRYYQPQHF. The CDR3 nucleotides read TGTGCCAGCAGTGTTCGCTACTATCAGCCCCAGCATTTT.